Shown below are 15 T cell receptor beta chains from a single sample sequenced in a study of PD-1 and CTLA-4 blockade in melanoma. Libraries were prepared by immunoSEQ multiplex PCR; TCRdb keeps only in-frame clonotypes and omits some of them. The sample includes tens of thousands of clones, approximately 90% of them seen just once. Here the sequenced sample was CD8+ T cells from peripheral blood, taken from a patient given anti-PD-1 treatment. The receptors were sampled from a human donor with melanoma.

The genes are TRBV27 and TRBJ1-5, with a possible D match to TRBD1 (5 bases). Trimming removed 5 bases from V and 3 bases from J, with 14 bases in between. CDR1 and CDR2 from the germline V gene are MNHEY and SMNVEV (reference sequence). There are 15 residues in the CDR3. This CDR3 reads CASSPDQGSNQPQHF. CDR3 nucleotides: TGTGCCAGCAGTCCAGACCAGGGTTCCAATCAGCCCCAGCATTTT.

The rearrangement joins TRBV12-3 or TRBV12-4 to TRBJ1-5, with no clear D. The CDR3 extends over 13 amino acids. The V gene lost 8 bases and the J gene lost 3 bases, with 11 bases spanning the gap. CDR3 DNA sequence: TGTGCCAGCGGTCAGGACCCCAATCAGCCCCAGCATTTT. It codes for CASGQDPNQPQHF.

V gene TRBV19 combines with J gene TRBJ1-5; D not resolved. The CDR3 sequence is 12 residues long. V dropped 2 bases and J dropped 6 bases, with 5 bases sitting between them. CDR1 is LNHDA, CDR2 SQIVND, per germline (reference sequence). As DNA, the CDR3 is TGTGCCAGTAGTATAATTAGTCAGCCCCAGCATTTT. Translated: CASSIISQPQHF.

V gene TRBV7-8 combines with J gene TRBJ1-1, with TRBD1 matching 8 bases. The J segment lost 0 bases and the V segment lost 5 bases, leaving 11 bases of the junction unmatched. This CDR3 is 17 amino acids long. Germline values: CDR1 SGHVS, CDR2 FQNEAQ. The CDR3 protein is CASSQRDRLKLNTEAFF. The CDR3 coding sequence is TGTGCCAGCAGCCAACGGGACAGGCTGAAGCTGAACACTGAAGCTTTCTTT.

The chain has TRBV30 and TRBJ1-5; 8 bases fit TRBD1. The CDR3 runs 14 residues. Trimming at V came to 5 bases and at J to 4 bases, leaving 7 bases not matched to a gene. The V gene's germline CDR1 is GTSNPN and CDR2 SVGIG (reference sequence). CDR3 sequence reads: CAWSGGATNQPQHF. In DNA, the CDR3 is TGTGCCTGGTCAGGGGGCGCGACGAATCAGCCCCAGCATTTT.

The CDR3 coding sequence is TGTGCCAGCAGCCCCCGGACTAGCGGGACCGAAGAGACCCAGTACTTC. Amino acid sequence: CASSPRTSGTEETQYF. The rearrangement links TRBV7-9 to TRBJ2-5; 12 bases align to TRBD2. The CDR3 is 16 amino acids. Per the germline V gene, CDR1 is SEHNR and CDR2 is FQNEAQ (reference sequence). J was trimmed by 3 bases and V by 5 bases; bases with no gene match: 7.

The chain is built from TRBV28 and TRBJ2-3; the D gene is possibly TRBD1 (5 bases). The V and J ends lost 3 bases and 0 bases respectively, with 7 bases between them. The CDR3 has 14 amino acids. From germline, CDR1 is MDHEN and CDR2 SYDVKM. The CDR3 reads CASSFRGSTDTQYF. The CDR3 bases are TGTGCCAGCAGTTTTAGGGGAAGCACAGATACGCAGTATTTT.

This clone was detected only once. V usage is TRBV9 and J usage is TRBJ1-3; 9 nucleotides line up with TRBD1. The junction had 4 bases not matched to a gene; V was cut back by 3 bases and J by 0 bases. Germline V gene lookup returns CDR1 SGDLS and CDR2 YYNGEE. This CDR3 spans 16 amino acids. The CDR3 protein is CASSGQGVSSGNTIYF. In nucleotides, the CDR3 is TGTGCCAGCAGCGGACAGGGGGTTAGCTCTGGAAACACCATATATTTT.

The V and J genes are TRBV11-2 and TRBJ1-1, with unresolved D. V dropped 0 bases and J dropped 5 bases, with 7 bases sitting between them. CDR3 length: 13 amino acids. From germline, CDR1 is SGHAT and CDR2 FQNNGV. The CDR3: CASSLDMVTEAFF. The CDR3 region has the DNA TGTGCCAGCAGCTTAGATATGGTTACTGAAGCTTTCTTT.

V usage is TRBV5-8 and J usage is TRBJ2-2; TRBD1 is a possible D gene (5 bases). Germline V gene data show CDR1 as SGHTS and CDR2 as YDEGEE. There are 12 residues in the CDR3. The V end lost 4 bases, the J end lost 9 bases, and 10 bases lay between the germline ends. The CDR3 protein is CASSQKGWELFF. CDR3 DNA sequence: TGTGCCAGCAGCCAGAAGGGGTGGGAGCTGTTTTTT.

The V and J genes are TRBV12-3 or TRBV12-4 and TRBJ1-1; D is ambiguous. Trimming took off 3 bases at V and 6 bases at J, with 8 bases between the two ends. The CDR3 is 12 amino acids. For the CDR3, the DNA is TGTGCCAGCAGTTTCACGGGGTCTGAAGCTTTCTTT. Its protein product is CASSFTGSEAFF.

The chain carries TRBV27 and TRBJ2-5; 15 nucleotides line up with TRBD2. The CDR3 is 13 residues long. The V segment lost 5 bases and the J segment 9 bases; nucleotides outside the gene matches: 1. Germline CDR1 and CDR2: MNHEY and SMNVEV (reference sequence). The CDR3 region has the DNA TGTGCCAGCAGTGGACTAGCGGGAGGGGCCCAGTACTTC. Its translation: CASSGLAGGAQYF.

The chain employs TRBV10-3 and TRBJ1-1, with D unclear. Trimming removed 5 bases from V and 4 bases from J, with 20 bases in between. Germline assignment: CDR1 ENHRY and CDR2 SYGVKD. The CDR3 sequence is 16 residues long. CDR3 residues: CAISPQGPAWSTEAFF. The DNA of the CDR3 is TGTGCCATCAGTCCCCAAGGTCCAGCCTGGTCCACTGAAGCTTTCTTT.

V gene TRBV18 combines with J gene TRBJ2-7; TRBD2 matches at 10 bases. V lost 6 bases to trimming and J lost 6 bases; unmatched junction nucleotides: 5. Germline values: CDR1 KGHSH, CDR2 LQKENI. CDR3 size: 13 residues. CDR3 bases: TGTGCCAGCTCCTATAGCGGGAGGAGCGAGCAGTACTTC. As protein: CASSYSGRSEQYF.

This clone is a singleton in its sample. V usage is TRBV30 and J usage is TRBJ1-5, with TRBD1 identical over 8 bases. The CDR3 totals 15 residues. V shed 4 bases, J shed 2 bases, and the junction held 7 bases outside the gene matches. Germline V CDR1 and CDR2: GTSNPN, SVGIG (reference sequence). The CDR3 DNA follows: TGTGCCTGGACATCTGGACAGGGAGGCAATCAGCCCCAGCATTTT. As protein: CAWTSGQGGNQPQHF.